This TCR beta chain was retrieved from a study of cytomegalovirus exposure and HLA in healthy donors (dated 2017 in TCRdb). Background for the entire study: An earlier analysis of several hundred of the donors reported about 260 Gb of sequence data and 117 million unique TCR beta sequences obtained from about 179 million T cells. To study patterns of TCR occurrence, a later analysis re-analyzed previously published TCR beta repertoires from several hundred donors and added high-resolution HLA genotyping. Using immunosequencing, the study profiled T cell repertoires from approximately 700 subjects and related those repertoires to cytomegalovirus serostatus. Across approximately 400 genotyped donors of the cohort, an average of approximately 220,000 unique TCR beta nucleotide sequences per donor were sequenced, and approximately 17% of those sequences were non-productive. Donor age, sex, ethnicity and CMV serostatus were compiled alongside the repertoire data. To predict cytomegalovirus infection status, the study brought together high-throughput TCR immunosequencing, statistical association of individual TCRs with disease status, and machine learning. An early release that covered about 600 HLA-typed donors contained about 290 gigabases of sequencing data and about 84 million unique TCR sequences. The number of donors typed differed by locus, with about 629-630 for A, B, C, DRB1 and DQB1, 522 for DQA1, about 610 for DPA1, and approximately 470 for DPB1. A separate validation cohort of 100 to 150 different subjects was used in addition to the 666-subject first cohort. Among the roughly 380 genotyped donors, approximately 77% belonged to the genetic ancestry cluster associated with self-reported Caucasian donors. HLA typing included class I and class II loci at four-digit resolution. Every repertoire in the discovery cohort had been generated on one and the same sequencing platform. Genome-wide SNP genotypes for about three fifths of the 666 donors were used in a later genetic analysis, which treated that subset as a discovery cohort. The study aimed to test whether cataloging public T cell receptors could reveal signatures of past pathogen exposure. The later analysis used no new phenotypic data to find candidate immune exposures, relying instead on TCR beta sequences and their occurrence across donors. An earlier analysis of approximately 580 of the donors used high-throughput TCR beta sequencing to judge whether each TCR beta V gene segment behaved as functional or pseudogenic. Five DR-DQ haplotypes were treated as single units for association and clustering because of strong linkage in the cohort.

The cohort comprised some 700 healthy bone marrow donors. Cohort members were all nominally healthy when sampled, although unrecorded immune exposures were likely present. The donor tested CMV seronegative, placing the donor among the roughly 400 seronegative members of the cohort. Each donor provided a peripheral blood sample, and peripheral blood mononuclear cells were used for TCR beta sequencing. Genomic DNA was extracted from the blood cell samples with the Qiagen DNeasy Blood Extraction Kit. Broader findings and caveats from the paper: Linkage disequilibrium might explain the correlated functional status among segregating V segments, but an unknown experimental factor could not be excluded. When HLA alleles, especially DR and DQ, strongly co-occurred, TCR associations were difficult to assign to individual alleles. Presence/absence analyses assumed roughly uniform sequencing depth across donors, an assumption that may not hold. The study gave a list of 150 to 200 TCR beta chains associated with cytomegalovirus. Compared with the roughly 720-donor mean, donors in an Asian-associated ancestry cluster had fewer N-insertions in productive TCRs, according to a later genetic analysis. The sequencing pipeline was judged likely to have produced a cluster of highly shared sequence variants as a technical artifact. In a later analysis, the rate of TCR association differed among HLA loci, with DRB1 alleles having the most associated TCRs and HLA-C alleles having the fewest. A later genetic analysis associated a missense DCLRE1C variant with V-gene and J-gene trimming of TCR beta chains, and an independent cohort replicated the association. A later analysis found that HLA-associated TCR beta chains were more clonally expanded and had lower generation probabilities than equally common non-associated chains. Because some donors lacked HLA typing at each locus, the association tests relied only on the typed subset. In this cohort, only TCR beta chains were sequenced, and detectable features were limited by the absence of alpha or paired-chain data. A further reported finding was that TCR beta sequences accurately predicted the HLA-A and HLA-B alleles for most subjects in the first cohort. A later analysis reported that several top co-occurrence clusters appeared linked to parvovirus B19, influenza, CMV and Epstein-Barr virus. It was suggested by the authors that the approach could potentially be generalized to other disease states and immunological phenotypes. At a false discovery rate of 0.05, a later analysis linked about 17,000 TCR beta sequences to specific HLA alleles. A later analysis found that most CMV-associated TCR beta chains appeared HLA-restricted, with HLA associations seemingly driven largely by CMV exposure. The 87-base-pair reads could not distinguish some IMGT-functional V segments, including TRBV6-2 and TRBV6-3, so those segments were excluded. Because counts were too low, approximately 18 rarely observed V segments, including chromosome 9 orphons, were excluded from the earlier analysis of roughly 580 of the donors. In both the original and validation cohorts, the classifier was reported to diagnose cytomegalovirus status with high specificity and sensitivity. Broadly in line with IMGT annotations, most TCR beta V segments showed up in productive rearrangements about 87% or about 30% of the time in an earlier analysis of about 500 of the donors. Most TCR sequences were observed very rarely across donors, whereas some public TCRs were present in many individuals. In vitro tests confirmed that three of the cytomegalovirus-associated TCR beta chains recognize cytomegalovirus antigens. For the cohort, immune exposure information was limited to CMV serostatus.

The CDR3 spans 16 residues, from the cysteine through the phenylalanine. Of all the DNA, just the CDR3 is kept, 48 bases in frame from base 1. Library preparation used the immunoSEQ multiplex PCR assay. A mixture of 60 forward primers for TCR Vbeta segments and 13 reverse primers for TCR Jbeta segments was used in the multiplex PCR. A multiplex PCR assay on genomic DNA amplified the CDR3 region of rearranged TCR beta genes. The Illumina HiSeq System was used to sequence the amplified TCR beta libraries as 87-base-pair reads. Per the original workflow: A later analysis tallied roughly 80 million unique TCR beta chains across the 650 to 750 repertoires, and some 12 million of those chains were shared by two or more donors. A nearest-neighbor algorithm error-corrected the raw reads and collapsed the reads into unique sequences, merging closely related sequences to remove PCR and sequencing errors. CDR3 sequences were aligned to IMGT reference sequences to assign V, D and J gene segments. For a sequence to be retained, at least a six-nucleotide match to both a V gene segment and a J gene segment was required. Rearrangements were called productive when the CDR3 lacked stop codons and stayed in frame with V and J; all others were non-productive. Following IMGT convention, CDR3 was defined as the stretch from the second conserved V-encoded cysteine to the conserved J-encoded phenylalanine. The earlier analysis of 500 to 650 of the donors excluded any sequence lacking an unambiguous match to a single V gene segment. In an earlier analysis of approximately 610 of the donors, V segments were called functional above 56.7% productive rearrangements and were called segregating when the between-donor standard deviation exceeded 5%. A statistical classification framework was built to diagnose cytomegalovirus status from the catalog of TCR beta chain sequences. In a later analysis, V and J genes were assigned by comparing TCR nucleotide sequences against IMGT/GENE-DB human TR gene sequences. The TCRdist pipeline was used in a later analysis to assign CDR3 sequences and most-parsimonious VDJ recombination scenarios. A later analysis defined each TCR beta chain by its CDR3 amino acid sequence plus V-gene family, and excluded reads lacking a unique V-gene family. To address suspected cross-contamination and a sequencing artifact, a later analysis removed around 600 highly shared, low-generation-probability nucleotide sequences. In a later analysis, a clonal expansion index for each public chain was calculated from normalized within-repertoire ranks of inferred template counts. A later analysis computed generation probabilities with a VDJ recombination model fitted to out-of-frame rearrangements, and checked the results against IGoR. A later analysis scored TCR-TCR, TCR-HLA and TCR-CMV co-occurrence with hypergeometric tests, applying a repertoire-size bias correction to TCR pairs. In a later analysis, false discovery rates were estimated by permuting HLA or CMV assignments 20 times. In a later analysis, co-occurring TCRs were grouped with DBSCAN, and TCRdist sequence similarity was added when clustering was performed within HLA-allele-positive subsets. Repertoires with fewer than 30,000 or more than 120,000 public chains were left out of co-occurrence clustering, as were about five repertoires with anomalous nucleotide sharing. The table was pulled from immuneACCESS by TCRdb, which kept in-frame rearrangements only. Such tables lose some clones; where checked, under half of the loss comes from unresolved V genes, and the rest has no known cause. V and J calls and clone size are those listed in that table; D and trimming were worked out from the DNA. This sample gives over 100,000 clones in total; more than 70% of them show up just once. In total, the top ten clones hold 0.85% to 1.4% of the sample.

This clone occurred a few times. There is no known antigen for this receptor. No base quality information exists; no much larger clone differs at one position. The receptor comes from a male donor in good health and CMV-seronegative. Recombination joined TRBV21-1 with TRBJ2-1; the table calls TRBD2, which could not be checked here. TRBV21-1 is a known pseudogene. The material sequenced was PBMCs. The CDR3 sequence is CASSKEVRGGYNEQFF. The DNA sequence reads TGTGCCAGCAGCAAAGAGGTTCGGGGGGGCTACAATGAGCAGTTCTTC.